The T cell receptor (beta chain) under discussion was sequenced for a study of glioma-infiltrating T cells. Whole-study findings and limits: Tissue-blood divergence was below expectation in non-neoplastic patients, above in gliomas.

Amplification of TCR alpha and beta CDR3 regions from RNA used iRepertoire nested multiplex PCR. Tissue mRNA or PBMC total RNA, roughly 90-400 ng, went into one-step reverse transcription and amplification. Each CDR3 protein gets one entry after TCRdb re-called the multiplex PCR reads with MiXCR. The repertoire holds 4,000 to 5,000 distinct CDR3 sequences, 31% seen once, with under 8% in the top ten. By share, this clonotype ranks as medium-sized. Its antigen remains unidentified. The length of the CDR3 is 16 residues. Between the trimmed V and J ends, which lost 0 bases and 0 bases, there was a span of 11 bases. CDR1 is MGHRA, CDR2 YSYEKL, per germline.

The source of this sequence is a human donor with low-grade glioma or glioblastoma, undergoing nonglioma brain surgery, or in good health (not recorded which). The rearrangement links TRBV4-1 to TRBJ1-1, with D perhaps matching TRBD1 (5 bases). Sequencing input: glioma tissue, nonneoplastic brain tissue, or PBMCs (not recorded which). CDR3 sequence: CASSQDESGMNTEAFF. The CDR3 DNA is TGCGCCAGCAGCCAAGATGAGTCAGGGATGAACACTGAAGCTTTCTTT.